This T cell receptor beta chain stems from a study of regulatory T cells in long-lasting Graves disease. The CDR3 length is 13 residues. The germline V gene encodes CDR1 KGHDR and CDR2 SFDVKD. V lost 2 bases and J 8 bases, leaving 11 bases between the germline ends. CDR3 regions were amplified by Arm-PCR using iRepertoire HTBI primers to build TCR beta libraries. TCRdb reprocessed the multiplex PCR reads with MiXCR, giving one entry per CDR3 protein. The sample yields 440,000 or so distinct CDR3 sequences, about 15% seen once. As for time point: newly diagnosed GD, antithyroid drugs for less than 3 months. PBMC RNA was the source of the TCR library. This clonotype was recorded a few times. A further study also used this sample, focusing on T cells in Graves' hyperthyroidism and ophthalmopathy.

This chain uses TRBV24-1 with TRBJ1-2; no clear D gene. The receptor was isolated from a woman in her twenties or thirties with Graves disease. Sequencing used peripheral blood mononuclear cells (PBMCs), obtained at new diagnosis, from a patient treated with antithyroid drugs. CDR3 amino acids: CATSDSSGLGYTF. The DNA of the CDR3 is TGTGCCACCAGTGATTCTTCGGGATTGGGCTACACCTTC.